One sample yielded the 13 T cell receptor beta chains listed below, sequenced in a study of blood T cell repertoires in COVID-19. Produced via immunoSEQ multiplex PCR; TCRdb's table is partial and in-frame only. This table holds 100,000 to 150,000 clones, about 88% found once. The material sequenced was PBMCs or T cells enriched from blood (not recorded which). The receptors here all came from a man between 35 and 55 years old with acute COVID-19.

The chain has TRBV15 and TRBJ1-5, with TRBD1 identical over 7 bases. Germline V gene sequence: CDR1 LNHNV, CDR2 YYDKDF (reference sequence). This CDR3 is 15 amino acids long. Trimming at V came to 6 bases and at J to 4 bases, leaving 9 bases not matched to a gene. The CDR3 here is CATRHTGVGNQPQHF. CDR3 in DNA: TGTGCCACCAGGCACACAGGGGTTGGGAATCAGCCCCAGCATTTT.

The chain has TRBV29-1 and TRBJ1-2; D gene unclear. V was clipped by 0 bases and J by 5 bases, with 16 bases between them. Germline values: CDR1 SQVTM, CDR2 ANQGSEA. The CDR3 runs 15 residues. As DNA, the CDR3 is TGCAGCGTTGAAGATCCGACACGTACTGTATATGGCTACACCTTC. Residues: CSVEDPTRTVYGYTF. The full variable domain, with the rest looked up from reference TRBV29-1 and TRBJ1-2, is SAVISQKPSRDICQRGTSLTIQCQVDSQVTMMFWYRQQPGQSLTLIATANQGSEATYESGFVIDKFPISRPNLTFSTLTVSNMSPEDSSIYLCSVEDPTRTVYGYTFGSGTRLTVV.

The chain uses TRBV5-1 and TRBJ2-5; 8 bases fit TRBD1. This CDR3 is built from 15 residues. The ends lost 1 base at V and 5 bases at J; junction bases unmatched: 7. Germline CDR1 SGHRS, CDR2 YFSETQ. The CDR3: CASSLSDRVTETQYF. CDR3 bases: TGCGCCAGCAGCTTGTCGGACAGGGTAACGGAGACCCAGTACTTC.

The chain joins TRBV19 to TRBJ1-2; 7 positions agree with TRBD1. The germline V gene has CDR1 LNHDA and CDR2 SQIVND (reference sequence). The CDR3 has 14 amino acids. V shed 1 base and J 8 bases; nucleotides not matched to a gene: 7. The DNA for the CDR3 is TGTGCCAGTAGTATAGTGGGCAGGGGGATCGGCTACACCTTC. Residues: CASSIVGRGIGYTF.

The rearrangement joins TRBV13 to TRBJ2-4, with 13 bases identical to TRBD2. The germline V gene has CDR1 PRHDT and CDR2 FYEKMQ (reference sequence). J was trimmed by 3 bases and V by 5 bases; bases with no gene match: 16. This CDR3 comprises 20 residues. In nucleotides, the CDR3 is TGTGCCAGCAGCGGTTCCGGCGGACTAGCGGGAGAGGGGGGCAAAAACATTCAGTACTTC. Translating it yields CASSGSGGLAGEGGKNIQYF.

The chain recombines TRBV18 with TRBJ2-1, with 8 bases matching TRBD1. The CDR3 runs 15 residues. Germline V gene data show CDR1 as KGHSH and CDR2 as LQKENI. Trimming at V came to 1 base and at J to 5 bases, leaving 4 bases not matched to a gene. CDR3 nucleotides: TGTGCCAGCTCACCACGGCAGGGGGCTGACAATGAGCAGTTCTTC. The encoded protein is CASSPRQGADNEQFF.

The CDR3 spells CASSLTGSTDTQYF. Here the CDR3 DNA reads TGTGCCAGCAGCCTGACAGGAAGCACAGATACGCAGTATTTT. This chain links TRBV3-1 (or the pseudogene TRBV3-2) with TRBJ2-3, with D possibly TRBD1 on 6 matching bases. Germline-derived CDR1 and CDR2 are LGHDT and YNNKEL (reference sequence). The V and J ends lost 4 bases and 0 bases respectively, with 8 bases between them. The CDR3 consists of 14 residues.

The chain recombines TRBV28 with TRBJ1-1; perhaps TRBD1 as D (6 bases). V shed 8 bases and J shed 5 bases, with 24 bases lying between them. Per germline, CDR1 MDHEN and CDR2 SYDVKM. The CDR3 contains 16 residues. CDR3 protein: CASGSQGSWEKTEAFF. CDR3 nucleotide sequence: TGTGCCAGCGGGTCGCAGGGGTCTTGGGAGAAGACTGAAGCTTTCTTT.

V is TRBV28 and J is TRBJ1-3; 8 nucleotides match TRBD1. The CDR3 covers 15 residues. CDR1 and CDR2 from the germline V gene are MDHEN and SYDVKM. V was clipped by 2 bases and J by 1 base; unmatched bases: 1. The CDR3 loop is CASSLTGGSGNTIYF. CDR3 coding DNA: TGTGCCAGCAGTTTAACAGGGGGGTCTGGAAACACCATATATTTT.

The gene calls are TRBV28 and TRBJ2-1, with D perhaps matching TRBD1 (5 bases). The CDR3 covers 13 residues. The V gene lost 9 bases and the J gene lost 5 bases, with 14 bases spanning the gap. The germline gives CDR1 MDHEN, CDR2 SYDVKM. The CDR3 region has the DNA TGTGCCAGTTACAGGTCCGCTAACAATGAGCAGTTCTTC. Translation gives CASYRSANNEQFF.

V is TRBV3-1 (or the pseudogene TRBV3-2) and J is TRBJ2-1; no firm D call. In germline, CDR1 is LGHDT, CDR2 YNNKEL (reference sequence). The V end lost 0 bases, the J end lost 1 base, and 7 bases lay between the germline ends. The CDR3 has 15 amino acids. The CDR3 region is CASSQDESSYNEQFF. The CDR3 nucleotides read TGTGCCAGCAGCCAAGATGAGTCGTCCTACAATGAGCAGTTCTTC.

The chain recombines TRBV3-1 (or the pseudogene TRBV3-2) with TRBJ2-5; 7 nucleotides line up with TRBD1. From germline, CDR1 is LGHDT and CDR2 YNNKEL (reference sequence). The trim removed 7 bases at V and 1 base at J, leaving 6 bases unmatched. The CDR3 consists of 14 residues. CDR3 in amino acids: CASTRQGTQETQYF. The DNA of the CDR3 is TGTGCCAGCACCCGACAGGGAACCCAAGAGACCCAGTACTTC.

The chain is built from TRBV9 and TRBJ1-5, with D perhaps TRBD1 (5 bases). V lost 0 bases and J 1 base, leaving 11 bases between the germline ends. Germline V CDR1 and CDR2: SGDLS, YYNGEE. The CDR3 is made up of 16 amino acids. Here the CDR3 DNA reads TGTGCCAGCAGCGTAGTTAGCAGGGTGAGCAATCAGCCCCAGCATTTT. Translated, it gives CASSVVSRVSNQPQHF.